This is a list of T cell receptor beta chains from one sample in a study of Tregs in tolerant kidney transplant recipients. Generated by immunoSEQ multiplex PCR, the TCRdb table keeps only in-frame clones and is missing some. This repertoire shows 50,000 to 55,000 clones, 90% to 95% found once; its top ten account for 12% to 15%. Sample: CD8+ T cells from blood (PBMCs), taken 24 months after the transplant. The receptors stem from a human patient who received a combined kidney and bone marrow transplant. Among the T cells, some may be from the graft donor. CDR3s include the opening cysteine and the closing phenylalanine or tryptophan. A D gene is named only where the DNA matches it firmly. Some rows have no size entry. The others give once, few or many, or a class for an expanded clone.

V gene	J gene	D gene	clone size	CDR3 protein	CDR3 DNA
TRBV11-3	TRBJ2-7	TRBD2	.	CASSLAGDPYEQYF	TGTGCCAGCAGCTTGGCGGGGGACCCCTACGAGCAGTACTTC
TRBV19	TRBJ1-2	.	few	CASTLGGATYGYTF	TGTGCCAGTACCTTGGGGGGGGCCACCTATGGCTACACCTTC
TRBV11-2	TRBJ2-5	TRBD2	.	CASSHPIEGGIETQYF	TGTGCCAGCAGCCACCCTATTGAGGGAGGGATAGAGACCCAGTACTTC
TRBV28	TRBJ1-1	.	.	CASGRQIMNTEAFF	TGTGCCAGCGGAAGACAGATCATGAACACTGAAGCTTTCTTT
TRBV15	TRBJ2-5	TRBD1	.	CATRGRTGQETQYF	TGTGCCACCAGAGGACGGACAGGGCAAGAGACCCAGTACTTC
TRBV6-1	TRBJ2-7	.	few	CASSFLEQYF	TGTGCCAGCAGTTTCCTCGAGCAGTACTTC
TRBV27	TRBJ2-7	TRBD1	.	CASSSRPGQSYYEQYF	TGTGCCAGCAGTTCCCGACCGGGACAGAGTTACTACGAGCAGTACTTC
TRBV11-3	TRBJ1-1	.	.	CASSLGQNTEAFF	TGTGCCAGCAGCTTAGGGCAGAACACTGAAGCTTTCTTT
TRBV9	TRBJ2-3	TRBD2	.	CASSVVGREVDTQYF	TGTGCCAGCAGCGTAGTAGGGAGGGAGGTAGATACGCAGTATTTT
TRBV9	TRBJ2-7	TRBD1	.	CASSVGTGAYEQYF	TGTGCCAGCAGCGTAGGGACAGGGGCCTACGAGCAGTACTTC
TRBV7-2	TRBJ1-2	.	.	CASSGDRFYGYTF	TGTGCCAGCAGCGGCGACAGGTTCTATGGCTACACCTTC
TRBV4-1	TRBJ1-6	TRBD1	.	CASSQMGQGNSPLHF	TGCGCCAGCAGCCAAATGGGACAGGGTAATTCCCCCCTCCACTTT
TRBV7-3	TRBJ2-2	TRBD2	.	CASSLNSGGPNTGELFF	TGTGCCAGCAGCTTAAATAGCGGGGGTCCGAACACCGGGGAGCTGTTTTTT
TRBV7-3	TRBJ2-7	TRBD1	.	CATSGTGGGEQYF	TGTGCCACCTCCGGGACAGGGGGCGGAGAGCAGTACTTC
TRBV9	TRBJ2-3	TRBD2	.	CASSVAGTSGQYF	TGTGCCAGCAGCGTAGCCGGGACTAGCGGGCAGTATTTT
TRBV5-6	TRBJ2-7	TRBD1	.	CASSPGTGIYEQYF	TGTGCCAGCAGCCCCGGGACAGGAATCTACGAGCAGTACTTC
TRBV10-3	TRBJ2-7	TRBD2	.	CAISPTSGTYEQYF	TGTGCCATCAGTCCGACTAGCGGTACCTACGAGCAGTACTTC
TRBV27	TRBJ2-7	TRBD1	.	CASSPLTGGSYEQYF	TGTGCCAGCAGTCCCCTGACAGGGGGCTCCTACGAGCAGTACTTC
TRBV2	TRBJ2-1	.	.	CASSEYDINWKEQFF	TGTGCCAGCAGTGAATACGACATCAATTGGAAGGAGCAGTTCTTC
TRBV7-2	TRBJ1-4	.	.	CASSLVGGSNEKLFF	TGTGCCAGCAGCTTAGTGGGAGGGTCTAATGAAAAACTGTTTTTT
TRBV25-1	TRBJ1-3	.	.	CASSANRVAGNTIYF	TGTGCCAGCAGTGCGAACAGGGTAGCGGGAAACACCATATATTTT
TRBV7-9	TRBJ2-1	TRBD1	.	CASSGDRYNEQFF	TGTGCCAGCAGTGGGGACAGATACAATGAGCAGTTCTTC
TRBV27	TRBJ1-5	TRBD1	.	CASSSQGGNQPQHF	TGTGCCAGCAGTTCACAGGGGGGCAATCAGCCCCAGCATTTT
TRBV5-1	TRBJ1-1	.	.	CASSFGGNTEAFF	TGCGCCAGCAGCTTTGGAGGGAACACTGAAGCTTTCTTT
TRBV14	TRBJ1-2	.	once	CASSETGTKDTF	TGTGCCAGCAGCGAAACAGGGACCAAAGACACCTTC
TRBV4-1	TRBJ2-2	.	once	CASSQPGLRNTGELFF	TGCGCCAGCAGCCAACCGGGACTGAGGAACACCGGGGAGCTGTTTTTT
TRBV23-1	TRBJ2-3	.	.	CASSQSNLSMREAGRSTDTQYF	TGCGCCAGCAGTCAATCGAACTTGTCGATGAGGGAGGCAGGGAGAAGCACAGATACGCAGTATTTT
TRBV7-2	TRBJ1-2	TRBD1	.	CASSHRDSAFYGYTF	TGTGCCAGCAGCCACCGGGACAGTGCTTTCTATGGCTACACCTTC
TRBV10-1	TRBJ2-3	.	few	CASRESSAITDTQYF	TGCGCCAGCAGGGAATCTAGCGCCATCACAGATACGCAGTATTTT
TRBV6-1	TRBJ2-1	TRBD2	.	CASSEAIVAGGGNEQFF	TGTGCCAGCAGTGAAGCGATTGTAGCGGGGGGGGGAAATGAGCAGTTCTTC
TRBV6-5	TRBJ2-7	TRBD2	once	CASSLGLAGSYEQYF	TGTGCCAGCAGTCTCGGGTTAGCGGGGAGTTACGAGCAGTACTTC
TRBV2	TRBJ2-3	TRBD2	.	CASSKSPTGGAPTDTQYF	TGTGCCAGCAGTAAGTCTCCAACCGGGGGGGCGCCCACAGATACGCAGTATTTT
TRBV7-2	TRBJ2-5	TRBD2	.	CASSFRVRGGETQYF	TGTGCCAGCAGCTTTAGGGTGCGGGGAGGGGAGACCCAGTACTTC
TRBV10-3	TRBJ2-3	.	.	CATLGDTQYF	TGTGCCACACTCGGGGATACGCAGTATTTT
TRBV5-4	TRBJ2-1	TRBD2	.	CASSRGLAGATDEQFF	TGTGCCAGCAGCAGGGGACTAGCGGGAGCTACAGATGAGCAGTTCTTC
TRBV4-3	TRBJ2-7	.	.	CASSPAGQLSHEQYF	TGCGCCAGCAGCCCGGCAGGGCAGCTTTCCCACGAGCAGTACTTC
TRBV4-3	TRBJ1-2	TRBD1	.	CASSQSRQGVAYGYTF	TGCGCCAGCAGCCAATCTCGACAGGGCGTTGCCTATGGCTACACCTTC
TRBV11-2	TRBJ2-1	.	.	CASSLDDRSSYNEQFF	TGTGCCAGCAGCTTAGATGACAGGAGCTCCTACAATGAGCAGTTCTTC
TRBV13	TRBJ2-3	TRBD1	.	CASSFTGGSADTQYF	TGTGCCAGCAGCTTCACAGGGGGCTCTGCAGATACGCAGTATTTT
TRBV7-6	TRBJ2-5	.	.	CASRSGQETQYF	TGTGCCAGCAGGTCGGGGCAAGAGACCCAGTACTTC
TRBV9	TRBJ2-7	TRBD2	.	CASSTLGSGSVDEQYF	TGTGCCAGCAGCACCCTGGGTAGCGGGAGTGTTGACGAGCAGTACTTC
TRBV7-8	TRBJ1-2	TRBD1	.	CASSRLPPGQGNYGYTF	TGTGCCAGCAGCCGCCTCCCCCCGGGACAGGGGAACTATGGCTACACCTTC
TRBV27	TRBJ2-7	.	.	CASSPGTYEQYF	TGTGCCAGCAGTCCCGGGACATACGAGCAGTACTTC
TRBV7-3	TRBJ2-1	.	.	CASSLNGVFAGPTFNEQFF	TGTGCCAGCAGCTTAAATGGGGTGTTTGCGGGCCCAACTTTCAATGAGCAGTTCTTC
TRBV19	TRBJ2-1	.	.	CASSMQGLYNEQFF	TGTGCCAGTAGTATGCAGGGGCTATACAATGAGCAGTTCTTC